A selection of T cell receptor beta chains follows, all from one sample in a study of cytomegalovirus exposure and HLA in healthy donors. The protocol was immunoSEQ multiplex PCR, while the TCRdb copy is restricted to in-frame clones and leaves out a portion. The table lists 100,000 to 150,000 clones, approximately 80% of them singletons. The sample was PBMCs. All receptors derive from a man younger than 45 in good health and CMV-seronegative. Each CDR3 is given with its conserved first and last residue. Each record gives: V gene, clone size, J gene, D gene, CDR3 protein, CDR3 DNA. A D gene is named only where the DNA matches it firmly. Clone size is not always given. Where it is, it says once, few, many or a class for expanded clones.

v_gene: TRBV7-2; abundance: .; j_gene: TRBJ1-1; d_gene: .; CDR3aa: CASSPSRGQDTEAFF; CDR3nt: TGTGCCAGCAGCCCCAGTAGAGGGCAGGACACTGAAGCTTTCTTT
v_gene: TRBV5-1; abundance: few; j_gene: TRBJ2-2; d_gene: .; CDR3aa: CASSLRGSRGTGELFF; CDR3nt: TGCGCCAGCAGCTTGAGGGGGTCAAGGGGGACCGGGGAGCTGTTTTTT
v_gene: TRBV5-1; abundance: few; j_gene: TRBJ2-2; d_gene: .; CDR3aa: CASSFSQAYTGELFF; CDR3nt: TGCGCCAGCAGCTTCTCACAGGCGTACACCGGGGAGCTGTTTTTT
v_gene: TRBV28; abundance: .; j_gene: TRBJ1-2; d_gene: .; CDR3aa: CASSSGRGYTF; CDR3nt: TGTGCCAGCAGTTCAGGCCGGGGCTACACCTTC
v_gene: TRBV7-8; abundance: .; j_gene: TRBJ2-2; d_gene: TRBD1; CDR3aa: CASSLVRTGGTGELFF; CDR3nt: TGTGCCAGCAGCTTAGTCCGGACAGGGGGGACCGGGGAGCTGTTTTTT
v_gene: TRBV4-1; abundance: .; j_gene: TRBJ2-5; d_gene: TRBD2; CDR3aa: CASSQDPPSGQETQYF; CDR3nt: TGCGCCAGCAGCCAAGATCCGCCTAGCGGCCAAGAGACCCAGTACTTC
v_gene: TRBV2; abundance: .; j_gene: TRBJ2-1; d_gene: .; CDR3aa: CASNYKGNNEQFF; CDR3nt: TGTGCCAGCAATTACAAGGGGAACAATGAGCAGTTCTTC
v_gene: TRBV5-1; abundance: .; j_gene: TRBJ2-1; d_gene: TRBD2; CDR3aa: CASSNSGSSYNEQFF; CDR3nt: TGCGCCAGCAGCAATAGCGGGAGTTCCTACAATGAGCAGTTCTTC
v_gene: TRBV7-2; abundance: .; j_gene: TRBJ2-7; d_gene: .; CDR3aa: CASSLQGTYEQYF; CDR3nt: TGTGCCAGCAGCTTACAGGGGACGTACGAGCAGTACTTC
v_gene: TRBV15; abundance: .; j_gene: TRBJ2-7; d_gene: .; CDR3aa: CATSRGDSMYEQYF; CDR3nt: TGTGCCACCAGCAGAGGCGACAGTATGTACGAGCAGTACTTC
v_gene: TRBV2; abundance: once; j_gene: TRBJ2-1; d_gene: TRBD2; CDR3aa: CASSLSLAGTYNEQFF; CDR3nt: TGTGCCAGCAGTCTTTCTCTAGCGGGGACCTACAATGAGCAGTTCTTC
v_gene: TRBV6-1; abundance: once; j_gene: TRBJ1-2; d_gene: TRBD1; CDR3aa: CASNVIGTGVQGYTF; CDR3nt: TGTGCCAGCAATGTAATCGGGACAGGGGTTCAAGGCTACACCTTC
v_gene: TRBV5-4; abundance: .; j_gene: TRBJ1-3; d_gene: .; CDR3aa: CASSPGFGNTIYF; CDR3nt: TGTGCCAGCAGCCCCGGGTTCGGAAACACCATATATTTT
v_gene: TRBV7-9; abundance: .; j_gene: TRBJ2-5; d_gene: .; CDR3aa: CASSFLGVGRETQYF; CDR3nt: TGTGCCAGCAGCTTCTTGGGAGTGGGTCGGGAGACCCAGTACTTC
v_gene: TRBV27; abundance: once; j_gene: TRBJ1-5; d_gene: TRBD1; CDR3aa: CASSSLGTGPNQPQHF; CDR3nt: TGTGCCAGCAGTTCACTAGGGACAGGGCCGAATCAGCCCCAGCATTTT
v_gene: TRBV1; abundance: .; j_gene: TRBJ2-5; d_gene: .; CDR3aa: CTSSQGQGGRGTQYF; CDR3nt: TGCACCAGCAGCCAAGGTCAAGGGGGTCGCGGGACCCAGTACTTC
v_gene: TRBV27; abundance: .; j_gene: TRBJ1-6; d_gene: .; CDR3aa: CASSLKGDTNNSPLHF; CDR3nt: TGTGCCAGCAGTTTGAAAGGGGATACAAATAATTCACCCCTCCACTTT
v_gene: TRBV20-1; abundance: .; j_gene: TRBJ2-7; d_gene: .; CDR3aa: CSAPSQYEQYF; CDR3nt: TGCAGTGCCCCGTCCCAGTACGAGCAGTACTTC
v_gene: TRBV5-6; abundance: .; j_gene: TRBJ1-6; d_gene: TRBD1; CDR3aa: CASSPRTGYNSPLHF; CDR3nt: TGTGCCAGCAGCCCGCGGACAGGCTATAATTCACCCCTCCACTTT
v_gene: TRBV4-1; abundance: few; j_gene: TRBJ1-3; d_gene: .; CDR3aa: CASTRTTGPGNTIYF; CDR3nt: TGCGCCAGCACCCGTACTACAGGGCCTGGAAACACCATATATTTT
v_gene: TRBV29-1; abundance: .; j_gene: TRBJ2-4; d_gene: .; CDR3aa: CSVAERLLDSKNIQYF; CDR3nt: TGCAGCGTTGCGGAGCGGCTTCTGGACTCTAAAAACATTCAGTACTTC
v_gene: TRBV7-9; abundance: once; j_gene: TRBJ1-5; d_gene: .; CDR3aa: CASRDGDYGNQPQHF; CDR3nt: TGTGCCAGCAGGGACGGGGATTACGGCAATCAGCCCCAGCATTTT
v_gene: TRBV6-1; abundance: .; j_gene: TRBJ2-2; d_gene: .; CDR3aa: CASSEVRGNTGELFF; CDR3nt: TGTGCCAGCAGTGAAGTCCGGGGGAACACCGGGGAGCTGTTTTTT
v_gene: TRBV4-2; abundance: .; j_gene: TRBJ2-6; d_gene: .; CDR3aa: CASSQITLPTDGANVLTF; CDR3nt: TGTGCCAGCAGCCAGATCACCCTACCGACAGACGGGGCCAACGTCCTGACTTTC
v_gene: TRBV19; abundance: few; j_gene: TRBJ2-6; d_gene: .; CDR3aa: CASLRGTSGANVLTF; CDR3nt: TGTGCCAGTCTGAGGGGGACCTCTGGGGCCAACGTCCTGACTTTC
v_gene: TRBV6-5; abundance: .; j_gene: TRBJ2-7; d_gene: TRBD2; CDR3aa: CASSYSGRSYEQYF; CDR3nt: TGTGCCAGCAGTTACAGCGGGAGGTCCTACGAGCAGTACTTC
v_gene: TRBV28; abundance: few; j_gene: TRBJ2-2; d_gene: .; CDR3aa: CASSFLGGNTGELFF; CDR3nt: TGTGCCAGCAGTTTTTTAGGCGGAAACACCGGGGAGCTGTTTTTT
v_gene: TRBV5-1; abundance: .; j_gene: TRBJ2-5; d_gene: TRBD2; CDR3aa: CASSFRGEGQETQYF; CDR3nt: TGCGCCAGCAGCTTTCGGGGGGAAGGGCAAGAGACCCAGTACTTC
v_gene: TRBV4-3; abundance: .; j_gene: TRBJ1-1; d_gene: TRBD1; CDR3aa: CASSHPLLSDREAMNTEAFF; CDR3nt: TGCGCCAGCAGCCATCCCCTCCTTTCGGACAGGGAGGCGATGAACACTGAAGCTTTCTTT